These T cell receptor beta chains were read from a single sample in a study of CD8+ T cells in alopecia areata. Sequencing was performed with immunoSEQ multiplex PCR; in TCRdb, only in-frame clones are kept and a portion is missing. The table records under 350,000 clones, 58% of them present only once. Sample: CD4+ T cells sorted from blood, taken at week 24, from a patient treated with tofacitinib. These receptors were collected from a human donor with alopecia areata. CDR3s leave out the opening cysteine and the closing phenylalanine or tryptophan.

TRBV11-3	10	ASSDSMETQY
TRBV2	12	ASSEQGAYNEQF
TRBV30	11	AWTSSSGEKLF
TRBV7-2	12	ASSLLGAAGELF
TRBV5-1	12	ASSLQGPEGWQY
TRBV29-1	13	SVLALGQGSYEQY
TRBV2	11	AAQDRTNTEAF
TRBV27	14	ASSKPGQLGTDTQY
TRBV5-4	14	ASSLGLAGTTDTQY
TRBV28	10	ATIDGSYEQY
TRBV2	11	ASKGRANYEQY
TRBV4-1	12	ASSLDRSNQPQH
TRBV7-9	11	ASTERTGYEQY
TRBV5-1	11	ASSLAGVYEQY
TRBV30	15	AWTRPRQRISGNTIY
TRBV25-1	13	ASSESGLQKRPQY
TRBV29-1	12	SVDGQGVVYGYT
TRBV5-4	14	ASSTKTSGVHNEQF
TRBV9	12	ASSFGQEGTEAF
TRBV29-1	10	SVADSNEKLF
TRBV7-8	12	ASSLAQGRDEQF
TRBV7-9	13	ASSHRDYLGNEQF
TRBV6-4	11	ASSAGGGQPQH
TRBV9	15	ASSAGLREGWGEKLF
TRBV27	13	ASSLRGRDTGELF
TRBV6-5	9	ASQRMNTQY
TRBV7-9	12	ASSSRQGRETLH
TRBV18	13	ASSRSGGAVTEQY
TRBV4-1	14	ASSQPLLGQRYEQY
TRBV25-1	11	ASRREMNTEAF
TRBV29-1	12	SAGGTSAYNEQF
TRBV29-1	12	SVYSEGSNYGYT
TRBV20-1	9	SADGLPEAF
TRBV27	14	ASSFNRGQYNEKLF
TRBV5-6	11	ASSLSGTDTQY
TRBV10-2	12	ASSEIGFQETQY
TRBV4-1	13	ASSQARSAVYEQY
TRBV7-9	14	ASSPTFRDSDYGYT